This entry lists 17 T cell receptor beta chains sequenced from one sample in a study of T cell responses to AZD1222 COVID-19 vaccine. The method was immunoSEQ multiplex PCR; TCRdb's version includes in-frame clones alone and lacks a portion of them. The table includes about 200,000 clones, 85% to 95% detected once. The sample in question was peripheral blood, obtained 28 days after the second AZD1222 dose. The source is an adult who received the AZD1222 COVID-19 vaccine.

This sequence joins TRBV15 and TRBJ1-4; D ambiguous. CDR3 length: 15 amino acids. Germline V gene data show CDR1 as LNHNV and CDR2 as YYDKDF (reference sequence). Trimming removed 1 base from V and 10 bases from J, with 16 bases in between. The DNA of the CDR3 is TGTGCCACCAGCAGAGCTCCTCAGGCCGAGGTAAAACTGTTTTTT. This encodes CATSRAPQAEVKLFF.

This clone was seen a single time. J is TRBJ2-3 and V is TRBV18, with D perhaps TRBD1 or TRBD2 (6 bases each). The germline V gene has CDR1 KGHSH and CDR2 LQKENI. The CDR3 consists of 15 residues. With 2 bases removed from V and 1 base from J, the gap between germline ends came to 10 bases. The chain's CDR3 is CASSPGGQGTDTQYF. CDR3 bases: TGTGCCAGCTCACCAGGGGGGCAAGGCACAGATACGCAGTATTTT.

The V and J genes are TRBV12-5 and TRBJ2-7; 15 nucleotides align to TRBD2. Trimming took 5 bases from V and 0 from J; bases not matched to a gene: 8. From germline, CDR1 is LGHNT and CDR2 FRNRAP. CDR3 size: 18 residues. The CDR3 region has the DNA TGTGCTAGTGGTCTCGGACTAGCGGGGGGGAGGAGCTCCTACGAGCAGTACTTC. It encodes CASGLGLAGGRSSYEQYF.

The chain's CDR3 is CASSPRASNEKLFF. Written as DNA, the CDR3 is TGTGCCAGCAGCCCACGGGCCTCTAATGAAAAACTGTTTTTT. This chain joins TRBV7-6 and TRBJ1-4; no clear D gene. The CDR3 is 14 residues long. The V and J ends lost 5 bases and 3 bases respectively, with 10 bases between them. The germline V gene encodes CDR1 SGHVS and CDR2 FNYEAQ.

This clone was recorded only once. J is TRBJ1-1 and V is TRBV6-2 or TRBV6-3; D not resolved. Germline-derived CDR1 and CDR2 are MNHEY and SVGEGT. This CDR3 is 16 amino acids long. Trimming stripped 6 bases from V and 4 bases from J, with 21 bases between. The CDR3 spells CASSPSLIPVVTEAFF. DNA of the CDR3: TGTGCCAGCAGCCCTTCTCTAATACCAGTAGTCACTGAAGCTTTCTTT.

The rearrangement uses TRBV7-9 and TRBJ1-5; possibly TRBD1 for D (6 bases). V dropped 4 bases and J dropped 7 bases, with 8 bases sitting between them. Germline CDR1 and CDR2: SEHNR and FQNEAQ (reference sequence). The CDR3 sequence is 12 residues long. The CDR3 sequence is CASSSGQQPQHF. CDR3 nucleotides: TGTGCCAGCAGCTCCGGACAGCAGCCCCAGCATTTT.

The chain carries TRBV19 and TRBJ1-5; TRBD1 matches 7 bases. The V gene's germline CDR1 is LNHDA and CDR2 SQIVND (reference sequence). The V segment lost 1 base and the J segment 7 bases; nucleotides outside the gene matches: 7. CDR3 length: 15 amino acids. CDR3 sequence: CASSIAGGQGQPQHF. The CDR3 DNA is TGTGCCAGTAGTATAGCAGGGGGGCAAGGACAGCCCCAGCATTTT. The full variable domain, with the rest looked up from reference TRBV19 and TRBJ1-5, is DGGITQSPKYLFRKEGQNVTLSCEQNLNHDAMYWYRQDPGQGLRLIYYSQIVNDFQKGDIAEGYSVSREKKESFPLTVTSAQKNPTAFYLCASSIAGGQGQPQHFGDGTRLSIL.

The chain carries TRBV7-8 and TRBJ2-3, with 8 bases matching TRBD2. After removal of 3 bases from V and 6 bases from J, the junction contained 8 bases not matched to a gene. CDR1 SGHVS and CDR2 FQNEAQ come from the germline V gene. The CDR3 sequence is 15 residues long. In nucleotides, the CDR3 is TGTGCCAGCAGCTTTGGAACGGGGGGGCCGGATACGCAGTATTTT. It codes for CASSFGTGGPDTQYF.

The J gene is TRBJ1-5, the V gene TRBV19; a weak D match, TRBD1 (6 bases). Germline CDR1 LNHDA, CDR2 SQIVND (reference sequence). This CDR3 is built from 15 residues. The ends were cut back, 7 bases at V and 2 bases at J, with 15 bases in the middle. Written as DNA, the CDR3 is TGTGCCAGTACCGAGGGGGGGGTGGGCAATCAGCCCCAGCATTTT. This sequence encodes CASTEGGVGNQPQHF.

This clone was detected ten times or more. This chain joins TRBV6-2 or TRBV6-3 and TRBJ2-1, with 12 positions matching TRBD2. Germline values: CDR1 MNHEY, CDR2 SVGEGT. Unmatched junction bases numbered 7, after V lost 5 bases and J lost 8 bases. The CDR3 sequence is 15 residues long. As DNA, the CDR3 is TGTGCCAGCAGTCCGCGGACTAGCGGGGCTCATGAGCAGTTCTTC. Encoded protein: CASSPRTSGAHEQFF.

Here the CDR3 DNA reads TGTGCCAGCAGTGATCCCCGGGGGCGCGGGCAAGAGACCCAGTACTTC. Protein: CASSDPRGRGQETQYF. This chain joins TRBV28 and TRBJ2-5; D could derive from TRBD1 or TRBD2 (6 bases each). The CDR3 runs 16 residues. V gave up 5 bases and J gave up 2 bases, with 18 bases separating them. Per the germline V gene, CDR1 is MDHEN and CDR2 is SYDVKM.

A single count supports this clone. The rearrangement joins TRBV6-5 to TRBJ2-7; D might be TRBD1 (5 bases). The CDR3 covers 14 residues. Trimming removed 0 bases at V and 2 bases at J, with 8 bases between. The germline V gene encodes CDR1 MNHEY and CDR2 SVGAGI. CDR3 in DNA: TGTGCCAGCAGTTACTCACAGGCCACCTACGAGCAGTACTTC. Translated: CASSYSQATYEQYF.

The chain is built from TRBV6-5 and TRBJ2-5; a possible D gene is TRBD1 (6 bases). This CDR3 contains 13 residues. V dropped 8 bases and J dropped 5 bases, with 15 bases sitting between them. Germline CDR1 is MNHEY and CDR2 is SVGAGI. The CDR3 DNA sequence: TGTGCCAGCGGGTGGGGGCGGCAGGAGACCCAGTACTTC. It yields the protein CASGWGRQETQYF.

The chain has TRBV6-5 and TRBJ2-2, with D possibly being TRBD1 or TRBD2 (5 bases each). V was clipped by 6 bases and J by 3 bases, with 11 bases between them. CDR3 length: 14 residues. Germline-derived CDR1 and CDR2 are MNHEY and SVGAGI. The CDR3 is CASRQVGDTGELFF. The DNA for the CDR3 is TGTGCCAGCAGACAGGTCGGGGACACCGGGGAGCTGTTTTTT.

This rearrangement joins TRBV2 to TRBJ2-7; D might be TRBD2 (6 bases). The CDR3 is made up of 13 amino acids. Trimming removed 8 bases from V and 2 bases from J, with 13 bases in between. Looked up from germline, CDR1 is SNHLY and CDR2 is FYNNEI. The CDR3 DNA reads TGTGCCAGCGGGGGGACTTTTACCTACGAGCAGTACTTC. This codes for CASGGTFTYEQYF. Based on the CDR3 plus reference TRBV2 and TRBJ2-7, the full variable domain is EPEVTQTPSHQVTQMGQEVILRCVPISNHLYFYWYRQILGQKVEFLVSFYNNEISEKSEIFDDQFSVERPDGSNFTLKIRSTKLEDSAMYFCASGGTFTYEQYFGPGTRLTVT.

The chain is built from TRBV6-1 and TRBJ1-6, with no clear D. Germline CDR1 and CDR2: MNHNS and SASEGT. Between the trimmed V and J ends, which lost 1 base and 10 bases, there was a span of 14 bases. The CDR3 totals 15 residues. CDR3 sequence: CASSEGAARRSPLHF. In nucleotides, the CDR3 is TGTGCCAGCAGTGAAGGGGCAGCCCGAAGATCACCCCTCCACTTT.

This sequence joins TRBV6-5 and TRBJ2-3; D is perhaps TRBD1 (5 bases). Trimming stripped 6 bases from V and 0 bases from J, with 13 bases between. Germline CDR1 MNHEY, CDR2 SVGAGI. CDR3 length equals 15 residues. CDR3 coding DNA: TGTGCCAGCAGCAGACAGTTTTCCAGCACAGATACGCAGTATTTT. Translated, it gives CASSRQFSSTDTQYF.